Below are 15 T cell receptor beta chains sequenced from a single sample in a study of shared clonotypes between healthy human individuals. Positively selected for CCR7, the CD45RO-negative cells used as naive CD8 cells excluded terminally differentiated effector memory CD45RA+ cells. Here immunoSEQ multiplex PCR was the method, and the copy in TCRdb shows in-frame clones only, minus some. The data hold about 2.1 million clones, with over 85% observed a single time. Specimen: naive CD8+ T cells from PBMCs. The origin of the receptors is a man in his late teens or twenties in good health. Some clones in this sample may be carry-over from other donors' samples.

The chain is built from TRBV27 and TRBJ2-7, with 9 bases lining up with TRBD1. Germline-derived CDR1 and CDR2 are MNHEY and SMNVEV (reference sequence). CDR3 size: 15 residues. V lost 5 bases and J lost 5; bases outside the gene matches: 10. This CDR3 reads CASSGAGTGRNEQYF. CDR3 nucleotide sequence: TGTGCCAGCAGTGGGGCGGGGACAGGGAGGAACGAGCAGTACTTC.

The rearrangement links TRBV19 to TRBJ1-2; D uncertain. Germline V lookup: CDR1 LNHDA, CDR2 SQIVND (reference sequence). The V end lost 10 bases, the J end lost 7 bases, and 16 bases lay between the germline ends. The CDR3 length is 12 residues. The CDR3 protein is CATRVGLAGYTF. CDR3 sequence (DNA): TGTGCCACACGCGTAGGGCTAGCTGGCTACACCTTC.

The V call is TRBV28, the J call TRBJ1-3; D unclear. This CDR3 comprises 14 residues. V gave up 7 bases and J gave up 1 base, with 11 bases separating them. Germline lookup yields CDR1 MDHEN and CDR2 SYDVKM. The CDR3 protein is CASTSVGSGNTIYF. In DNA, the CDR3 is TGTGCCAGCACCAGCGTGGGTTCTGGAAACACCATATATTTT.

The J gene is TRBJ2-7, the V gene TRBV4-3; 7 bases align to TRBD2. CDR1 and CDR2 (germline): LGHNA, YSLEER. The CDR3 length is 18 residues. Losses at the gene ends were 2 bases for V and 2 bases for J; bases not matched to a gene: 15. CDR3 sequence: CASSQSPREEYYAYEQYF. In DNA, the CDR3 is TGCGCCAGCAGCCAAAGCCCCCGGGAGGAGTATTACGCCTACGAGCAGTACTTC.

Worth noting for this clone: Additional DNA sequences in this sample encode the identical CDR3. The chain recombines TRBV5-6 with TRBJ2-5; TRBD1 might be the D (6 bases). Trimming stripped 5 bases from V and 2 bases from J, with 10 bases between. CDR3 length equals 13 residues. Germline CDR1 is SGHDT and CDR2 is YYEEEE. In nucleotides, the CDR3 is TGTGCCAGCAGTCCGGGACAACAAGAGACCCAGTACTTC. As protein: CASSPGQQETQYF.

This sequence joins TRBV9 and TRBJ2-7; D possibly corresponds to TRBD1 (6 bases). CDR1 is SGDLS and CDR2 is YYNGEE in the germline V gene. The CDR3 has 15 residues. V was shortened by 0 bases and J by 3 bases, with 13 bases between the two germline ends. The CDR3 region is CASSVEGDGDYEQYF. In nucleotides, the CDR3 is TGTGCCAGCAGCGTAGAGGGGGACGGTGACTACGAGCAGTACTTC.

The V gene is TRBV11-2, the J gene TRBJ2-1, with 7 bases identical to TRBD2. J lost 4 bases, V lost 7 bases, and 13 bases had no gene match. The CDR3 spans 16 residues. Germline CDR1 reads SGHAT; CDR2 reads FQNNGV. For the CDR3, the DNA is TGTGCCAGCATCGGTAACGCGGGAGCGGCGTACAATGAGCAGTTCTTC. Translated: CASIGNAGAAYNEQFF.

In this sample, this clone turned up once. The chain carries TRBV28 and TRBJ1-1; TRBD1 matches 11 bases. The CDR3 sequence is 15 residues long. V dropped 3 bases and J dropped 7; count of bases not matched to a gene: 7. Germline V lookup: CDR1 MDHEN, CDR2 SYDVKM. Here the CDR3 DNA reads TGTGCCAGCAGTTTCCCCTCGGACAGGGGGCGTGAAGCTTTCTTT. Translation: CASSFPSDRGREAFF. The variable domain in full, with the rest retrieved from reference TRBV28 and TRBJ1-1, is DVKVTQSSRYLVKRTGEKVFLECVQDMDHENMFWYRQDPGLGLRLIYFSYDVKMKEKGDIPEGYSVSREKKERFSLILESASTNQTSMYLCASSFPSDRGREAFFGQGTRLTVV.

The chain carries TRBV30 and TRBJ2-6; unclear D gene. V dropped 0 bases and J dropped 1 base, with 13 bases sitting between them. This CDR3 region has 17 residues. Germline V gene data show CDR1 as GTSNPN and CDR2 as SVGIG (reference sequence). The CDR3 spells CAWSVRPKVSGANVLTF. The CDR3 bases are TGTGCCTGGAGTGTAAGGCCTAAGGTTTCTGGGGCCAACGTCCTGACTTTC.

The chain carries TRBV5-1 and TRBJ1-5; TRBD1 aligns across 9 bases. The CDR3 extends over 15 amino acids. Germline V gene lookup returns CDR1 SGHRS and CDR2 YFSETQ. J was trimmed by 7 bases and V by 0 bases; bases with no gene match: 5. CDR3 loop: CASSLGTGEGQPQHF. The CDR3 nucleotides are TGCGCCAGCAGCTTGGGGACAGGGGAGGGCCAGCCCCAGCATTTT. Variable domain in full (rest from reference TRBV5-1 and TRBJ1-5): KAGVTQTPRYLIKTRGQQVTLSCSPISGHRSVSWYQQTPGQGLQFLFEYFSETQRNKGNFPGRFSGRQFSNSRSEMNVSTLELGDSALYLCASSLGTGEGQPQHFGDGTRLSIL.

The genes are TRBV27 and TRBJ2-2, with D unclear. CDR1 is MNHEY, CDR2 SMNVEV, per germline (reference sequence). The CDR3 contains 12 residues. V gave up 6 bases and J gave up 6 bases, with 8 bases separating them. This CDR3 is CASSSWAGELFF. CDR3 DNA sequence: TGTGCCAGCAGCAGTTGGGCCGGGGAGCTGTTTTTT.

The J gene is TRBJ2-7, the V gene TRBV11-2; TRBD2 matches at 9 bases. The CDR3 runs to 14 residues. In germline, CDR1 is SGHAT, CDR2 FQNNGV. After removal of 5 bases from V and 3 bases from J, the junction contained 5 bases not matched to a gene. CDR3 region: CASSAGGAGYEQYF. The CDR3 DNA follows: TGTGCCAGCAGCGCGGGGGGGGCTGGCTACGAGCAGTACTTC.

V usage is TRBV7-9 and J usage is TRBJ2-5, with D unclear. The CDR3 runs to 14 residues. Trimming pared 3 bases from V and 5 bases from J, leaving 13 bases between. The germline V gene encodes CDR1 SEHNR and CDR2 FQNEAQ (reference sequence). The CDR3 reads CASSLASDVETQYF. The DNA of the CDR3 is TGTGCCAGCAGCTTGGCCTCGGATGTGGAGACCCAGTACTTC.

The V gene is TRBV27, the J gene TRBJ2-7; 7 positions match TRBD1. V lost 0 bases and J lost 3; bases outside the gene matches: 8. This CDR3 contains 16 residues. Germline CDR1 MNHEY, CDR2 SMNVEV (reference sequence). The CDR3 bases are TGTGCCAGCAGTTTATCGGTAGGACAGGCGGTCTACGAGCAGTACTTC. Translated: CASSLSVGQAVYEQYF.

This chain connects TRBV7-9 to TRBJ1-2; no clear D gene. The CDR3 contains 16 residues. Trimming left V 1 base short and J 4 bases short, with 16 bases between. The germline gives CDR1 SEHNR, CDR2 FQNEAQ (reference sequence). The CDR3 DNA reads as TGTGCCAGCAGCTTAGAACCCGGGCTCCAAGGCTATGGCTACACCTTC. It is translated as CASSLEPGLQGYGYTF.